The text below deals with one T cell receptor (beta chain). Germline assignment: CDR1 SGHTA and CDR2 FQGNSA. Germline trimming cut 1 base from V and 9 bases from J; bases unmatched to any gene: 3. This CDR3 has 14 residues. This sample is part of a study of blood T cell repertoires in COVID-19. Study at large: COVID-19 samples collected from the United States, Italy and Spain covered acute and convalescent phases. PBMCs, B-cell-depleted T cells, or T cells were the source of the cDNA or gDNA that made up the material.

As handled by the study authors: Estimation of nucleated cell counts was performed using reference gene primer amplification. Sequencing used immunoSEQ multiplex PCR; TCRdb keeps in-frame clones, though not all of them. V and J calls and clone size are given by that table; D and trimming were obtained from the DNA. In the table there are 150,000 to 200,000 clones, roughly 79% of which are singletons. The sample was peripheral blood. The receptor's source is a woman in her seventies with acute or convalescent COVID-19. V is TRBV7-2 and J is TRBJ1-6, with TRBD1 identical over 7 bases. DNA for the CDR3: TGTGCCAGCAGCTTAGGGACAGGTTTTTCACCCCTCCACTTT. Protein: CASSLGTGFSPLHF.